Sequencing of this T cell receptor (beta chain) was carried out in a study of blood T cell repertoires in COVID-19. About the study: Samples of COVID-19 (acute and convalescent) were obtained from the United States, Italy and Spain. The analysed material was cDNA or gDNA that came from T cells, B-cell-depleted T cells, or PBMCs.

Authors' methods: Scientists estimated how many nucleated cells there were by amplifying reference gene primers. The method was immunoSEQ multiplex PCR; TCRdb's version includes in-frame clones alone and lacks a portion of them. The D gene and trimming were derived from the DNA, and the V and J assignments and clone size from that table. The table shows about 190,000 clones, with 75% to 90% occurring only once. Only a few counts were recorded for this clone. Per germline, CDR1 ENHRY and CDR2 SYGVKD. V shed 6 bases, J shed 3 bases, and the junction held 9 bases outside the gene matches. This CDR3 comprises 15 residues.

The chain joins TRBV10-3 to TRBJ1-1, with 8 nucleotides matching TRBD1. The TCR originated in a man aged 55 to 70 with acute or convalescent COVID-19. The sequencing input was peripheral blood. CDR3 in amino acids: CAISRTGMGDTEAFF. The CDR3 nucleotides read TGTGCCATCAGCCGGACAGGGATGGGAGACACTGAAGCTTTCTTT.